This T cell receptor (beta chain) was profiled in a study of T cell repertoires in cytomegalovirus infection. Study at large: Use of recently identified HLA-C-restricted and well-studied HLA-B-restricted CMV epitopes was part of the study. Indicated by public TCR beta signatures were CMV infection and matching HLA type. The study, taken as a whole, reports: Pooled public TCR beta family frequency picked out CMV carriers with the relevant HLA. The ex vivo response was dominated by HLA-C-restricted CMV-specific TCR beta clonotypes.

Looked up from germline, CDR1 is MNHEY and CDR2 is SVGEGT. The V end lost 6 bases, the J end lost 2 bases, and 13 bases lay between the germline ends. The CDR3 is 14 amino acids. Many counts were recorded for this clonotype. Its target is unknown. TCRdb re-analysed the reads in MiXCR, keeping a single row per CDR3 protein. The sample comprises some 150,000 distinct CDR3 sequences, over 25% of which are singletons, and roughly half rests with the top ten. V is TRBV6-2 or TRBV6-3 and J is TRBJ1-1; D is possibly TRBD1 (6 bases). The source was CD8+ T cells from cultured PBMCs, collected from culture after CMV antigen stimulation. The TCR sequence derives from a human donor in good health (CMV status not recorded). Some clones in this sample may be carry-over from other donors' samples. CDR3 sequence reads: CASSNPGHNTEAFF. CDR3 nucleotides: TGTGCCAGCAGCAACCCGGGACATAACACTGAAGCTTTCTTT.